This T cell receptor (beta chain) was profiled in a study of blood T cell repertoires in COVID-19 (dated by TCRdb to about 2020). For context, the study as a whole: Samples covering the acute and convalescent phases of COVID-19 were provided by collaborators in the United States, Italy and Spain. The prospective study material was composed of cDNA or gDNA derived from T cells, B-cell-depleted T cells, or PBMCs. The dataset comprised deeply sampled blood TCRbeta repertoires from subjects exposed to, actively infected with, or recovered from COVID-19. The repertoires were made available in a free public database intended to serve as a resource for research on the immune response to SARS-CoV-2. The samples were drawn from two sources: the first 160 participants of the ongoing ImmuneRACE study, and 1,200 or so subjects contributed by 6 global collaborators. A de-identified subject ID, COVID-19 status, age in years and sex were almost always included in the sample metadata. Where available, HLA class I and class II types were taken from metadata supplied by the sample provider and were not determined by assay-based typing.

The cysteine opens and the phenylalanine closes a CDR3 of 12 amino acids. Only the CDR3 portion is preserved as DNA: 36 bases, with reading frame beginning at the first base. From the germline V gene, CDR1 is SQVTM and CDR2 is ANQGSEA. The junction shows trimming of 0 bases on V and 3 bases on J, plus 5 bases between the germline ends. This clone was picked up a small number of times. Its antigen remains undetermined. The sample holds no much larger clone one base away, and base qualities are not on file. TCRbeta CDR3 regions were amplified from genomic DNA by means of the immunoSEQ Assay, a bias-controlled multiplex PCR. Concerning the study's data processing: Nucleated cell counts per sample were estimated from amplification of reference gene primers within the assay. Sequence reads were collapsed and filtered to measure the absolute abundance of every unique TCRbeta CDR3 rearrangement. For each sample, productive Simpson clonality was calculated as the square root of Simpson's diversity index over productive rearrangements. TCRdb provides this immuneACCESS table in a form limited to in-frame rearrangements. Some clones are lacking; in checked studies, under half of them reflect an unresolved V gene, and why the rest are absent is not known. V, J and clone size reflect that table, while D and trimming were determined from the DNA. The sample yields 250,000 or so clones; about nine tenths were counted once. The ten largest make up more than 1.5% of the sample.

The research as a whole found: Clinical and demographic metadata were provided uncurated, with the amount varying by source and participant.

Participants in the prospective study were enrolled through a virtual design, were aged about 18 to 90 years, and lived in approximately 25 United States geographic areas. Cohort assignment in the prospective study relied on participant-reported clinical history from a screening survey and a study questionnaire. Recovered participants in ImmuneRACE Cohort 3 were defined as having two consecutive negative NP/OP PCR tests, clearance from a healthcare professional, or resolution of symptoms. Each participant in the prospective study had whole blood, serum and a nasopharyngeal or oropharyngeal swab collected by mobile phlebotomists. Additional blood draws and questionnaires over an approximately 2-month period could optionally be provided by prospective study participants. Prospective study blood samples were shipped either frozen or at room temperature before DNA extraction.

The chain uses TRBV29-1 and TRBJ1-2, with no D gene named confidently. The sequence was obtained from a middle-aged man who had recovered from COVID-19. Source material: PBMCs or T cells enriched from blood (not recorded which). The DNA is TGCAGCGTTGAAGATCTCGACTATGGCTACACCTTC. This codes for CSVEDLDYGYTF.